Sequencing of this TCR beta chain was carried out in a study of cytomegalovirus exposure and HLA in healthy donors. Germline V gene data show CDR1 as MGHRA and CDR2 as YSYEKL. The CDR3 is 17 amino acids. The ends lost 1 base at V and 1 base at J; junction bases unmatched: 8. Amplification used 60 Vbeta primers and 13 Jbeta primers. Clones were sequenced by immunoSEQ multiplex PCR, and TCRdb holds only the in-frame ones, with some missing. This sample carries some 130,000 clones, around 77% of them seen once, and the ten largest clones take roughly 1.8%. This chain connects TRBV4-1 to TRBJ1-1; 8 bases fit TRBD1. This clonotype was obtained from a woman in her fifties or sixties in good health and CMV-seronegative. The sequenced sample was PBMCs. The CDR3 sequence: CASSQAPGGNWNTEAFF. The CDR3 DNA follows: TGCGCCAGCAGCCAAGCCCCAGGGGGCAATTGGAACACTGAAGCTTTCTTT.